This is a list of T cell receptor beta chains from one sample in a study of shared clonotypes between healthy human individuals. The data were produced by immunoSEQ multiplex PCR, yet TCRdb's version contains in-frame clones alone and is incomplete. The sample lists some 2,000,000 clones; 95% were seen once. What was sequenced was naive CD4+ T cells sorted from blood. The receptors were sampled from a man younger than 30 in good health. The CDR3 runs from the conserved cysteine through the conserved F or W. A D gene is named only where the DNA matches it firmly. Rows give clone size only sometimes, using once, few, many, or a class for an expanded clone.

NA NA TRBJ2-4 TRBV7-8 TGTGCCAGCAGCCGTGTTGGGGGAACCAAAAACATTCAGTACTTC CASSRVGGTKNIQYF
NA once TRBJ2-2 TRBV18 TGTGCCAGCTCACCACCGAACAGGGCCCCTAACACCGGGGAGCTGTTTTTT CASSPPNRAPNTGELFF
TRBD1 NA TRBJ2-3 TRBV11-2 TGTGCCAGCAGCGCCATAACCTCAGGGGGCGGGTCAGATACGCAGTATTTT CASSAITSGGGSDTQYF
TRBD2 NA TRBJ2-3 TRBV4-1 TGCGCCAGCAGCCAAGAAGGTCGGGGGGGCCCCGATACGCAGTATTTT CASSQEGRGGPDTQYF
TRBD1 NA TRBJ1-3 TRBV29-1 TGCAGCGCTGGGACAGGGGGAGGAAACACCATATATTTT CSAGTGGGNTIYF
NA NA TRBJ1-1 TRBV29-1 TGCAGCGTTGGTAACACTGAAGCTTTCTTT CSVGNTEAFF
NA NA TRBJ1-6 TRBV5-1 TGCGCCAGCAGCTTGGATCCCGGGACGGTTTCACCCCTCCACTTT CASSLDPGTVSPLHF
TRBD1 once TRBJ1-3 TRBV30 TGTGCCTCTCAGGGGGCGAGCGGAAACACCATATATTTT CASQGASGNTIYF
NA NA TRBJ2-5 TRBV10-3 TGTGCCAGCGGACTACAGGGGGGGGAGACCCAGTACTTC CASGLQGGETQYF
NA NA TRBJ1-5 TRBV5-6 TGTGCCAGCACCAATTACGGAGGGAGTAGCAATCAGCCCCAGCATTTT CASTNYGGSSNQPQHF
TRBD1 NA TRBJ2-5 TRBV7-9 TGTGCCAGCAGCAAAGGGACAGGGCTTCAAGAGACCCAGTACTTC CASSKGTGLQETQYF
NA NA TRBJ1-3 TRBV4-2 TGTGCCAGCAGCCAAGAAGTATCAGGGGCTGGAAACACCATATATTTT CASSQEVSGAGNTIYF
NA NA TRBJ2-2 TRBV10-1 TGCGTCCCGACCGGGGAGCTGTTTTTT CVPTGELFF
NA NA TRBJ2-1 TRBV4-3 TGCGCCAGCAGCCAAGTAGGGCTCAACAATGAGCAGTTCTTC CASSQVGLNNEQFF
NA NA TRBJ1-5 TRBV10-3 TGTGCCACCCGAGTAGGCTTAAATCAGCCCCAGCATTTT CATRVGLNQPQHF
NA NA TRBJ2-3 TRBV5-1 TGCGCCAGCAGCTTGGGGACTCTCAAGACAGATACGCAGTATTTT CASSLGTLKTDTQYF
NA NA TRBJ2-6 TRBV5-1 TGCGCCAGCAGCTTGCGTTCGACAGCCTCTGGGGCCAACGTCCTGACTTTC CASSLRSTASGANVLTF
NA once TRBJ2-7 TRBV2 TGTGCCAGCATCACAGGCGTTTCGGGAAGGGAGCAGTACTTC CASITGVSGREQYF
NA NA TRBJ2-2 TRBV29-1 TGCAGCGTTAAAACGGTCGGGGACCCAATGAACACCGGGGAGCTGTTTTTT CSVKTVGDPMNTGELFF
NA NA TRBJ1-5 TRBV6-1 TGTGCCAGCAGTGCTACGATTACGAGCAATCAGCCCCAGCATTTT CASSATITSNQPQHF
NA NA TRBJ2-2 TRBV9 TGTGCCAGCAGCGTTGTGGACCTAGCGAACACCGGGGAGCTGTTTTTT CASSVVDLANTGELFF
TRBD1 once TRBJ1-6 TRBV10-2 TGCGCCAGCGTGAGGGGGCAATATTCACCCCTCCACTTT CASVRGQYSPLHF
NA few TRBJ2-5 TRBV20-1 TGCAGTACCCTAGCGCGAGAGACCCAGTACTTC CSTLARETQYF
NA NA TRBJ1-5 TRBV6-6 TGTGCCAGCAGTTACTTCCCTAAGCGTGACAATCAGCCCCAGCATTTT CASSYFPKRDNQPQHF
NA NA TRBJ2-2 TRBV5-1 TGCGCCAGCAGCTCGAGGGGGGATACCGGGGAGCTGTTTTTT CASSSRGDTGELFF
TRBD2 NA TRBJ2-1 TRBV7-9 TGTGCCAGCAGCTTAGAAGGCGGGGGGGCCTTCAATGAGCAGTTCTTC CASSLEGGGAFNEQFF
NA NA TRBJ1-5 TRBV10-3 TGTGCCATCAGTGAGTCTGATGGACGGTTCTATCAGCCCCAGCATTTT CAISESDGRFYQPQHF
TRBD2 NA TRBJ2-7 TRBV18 TGTGCCAGCTCACCGGGACGGGGGGGGACCTACGAGCAGTACTTC CASSPGRGGTYEQYF
NA NA TRBJ2-7 TRBV6-6 TGTGCCAGCAGAGAGGTCTACGAGCAGTACTTC CASREVYEQYF
TRBD2 NA TRBJ2-1 TRBV5-4 TGTGCCAGCAGCTTCTCTAGCGGGAGGGCCAATGAGCAGTTCTTC CASSFSSGRANEQFF
NA NA TRBJ1-5 TRBV9 TGTGCCAGCAGCGCCACAGGGAAGGGTCAGCCCCAGCATTTT CASSATGKGQPQHF
TRBD1 NA TRBJ1-2 TRBV28 TGTGCCAGCAGTTCCGGACAGGGAGTCTATGGCTACACCTTC CASSSGQGVYGYTF
TRBD2 NA TRBJ2-3 TRBV5-1 TGCGCCAGCAGCTTGGCGTCGCTAGCGGGAGTCCGCGAAGGTACGCAGTATTTT CASSLASLAGVREGTQYF
TRBD1 NA TRBJ1-4 TRBV19 TGTGCCAGTAGTAGAGGGGGCTCTAGTGAAAAACTGTTTTTT CASSRGGSSEKLFF
TRBD2 NA TRBJ2-7 TRBV18 TGTGCCAGCTCACGTAGCGGGGGTCCCTCCTACGAGCAGTACTTC CASSRSGGPSYEQYF
TRBD2 NA TRBJ2-7 TRBV6-4 TGTGCCATCAGAGGGACTAGCGGGAAGGCCTCCTACGAGCAGTACTTC CAIRGTSGKASYEQYF
NA NA TRBJ1-2 TRBV6-1 TGTGCCAGCAGTGGAGCCGGGACACCAAACGTAGGCTACACCTTC CASSGAGTPNVGYTF
NA NA TRBJ2-5 TRBV5-4 TGTGCCAGCAGCGGTGCGCGGCAATTACCCCACCAAGAGACCCAGTACTTC CASSGARQLPHQETQYF
TRBD1 once TRBJ1-5 TRBV7-2 TGTGCCAGCAGCTTAGAACAGGGGGCTTGGAATCAGCCCCAGCATTTT CASSLEQGAWNQPQHF
NA NA TRBJ2-7 TRBV5-5 TGTGCCAGCAGCTTAGAGTTCCTAGCGATCTCCTACGAGCAGTACTTC CASSLEFLAISYEQYF
TRBD1 NA TRBJ2-7 TRBV30 TGTGCCTGGAGTGTTTGGGCAGGGGGCGTCGAGCAGTACTTC CAWSVWAGGVEQYF
TRBD2 NA TRBJ2-5 TRBV14 TGTGCCAGCAGCCAAGATAGTCGACTAGCGGGAGAGATAGAGACCCAGTACTTC CASSQDSRLAGEIETQYF
NA NA TRBJ2-1 TRBV30 TGTGCCTGGACCCTCAGTCGGTCTTACAATGAGCAGTTCTTC CAWTLSRSYNEQFF
TRBD2 NA TRBJ2-1 TRBV2 TGTGCCAGCAGTGACCCGACTAGCGGACTCCACAATGAGCAGTTCTTC CASSDPTSGLHNEQFF
NA NA TRBJ2-3 TRBV5-1 TGCGCCAGCAGCCGCGGGACTAGCACAGATACGCAGTATTTT CASSRGTSTDTQYF
TRBD2 NA TRBJ2-5 TRBV15 TGTGCCACCAGCAGAGCGTCCGGTTTAGTAGCGGGACGGCGAGGAGAGACCCAGTACTTC CATSRASGLVAGRRGETQYF
TRBD1 NA TRBJ1-2 TRBV18 TGTGCCAGCTCGGCCGGGACAGGGCCCTATGGCTACACCTTC CASSAGTGPYGYTF
NA once TRBJ1-4 TRBV27 TGTGCCAGCAGTTTAACAGCAGGTATAGCCGAAAAACTGTTTTTT CASSLTAGIAEKLFF